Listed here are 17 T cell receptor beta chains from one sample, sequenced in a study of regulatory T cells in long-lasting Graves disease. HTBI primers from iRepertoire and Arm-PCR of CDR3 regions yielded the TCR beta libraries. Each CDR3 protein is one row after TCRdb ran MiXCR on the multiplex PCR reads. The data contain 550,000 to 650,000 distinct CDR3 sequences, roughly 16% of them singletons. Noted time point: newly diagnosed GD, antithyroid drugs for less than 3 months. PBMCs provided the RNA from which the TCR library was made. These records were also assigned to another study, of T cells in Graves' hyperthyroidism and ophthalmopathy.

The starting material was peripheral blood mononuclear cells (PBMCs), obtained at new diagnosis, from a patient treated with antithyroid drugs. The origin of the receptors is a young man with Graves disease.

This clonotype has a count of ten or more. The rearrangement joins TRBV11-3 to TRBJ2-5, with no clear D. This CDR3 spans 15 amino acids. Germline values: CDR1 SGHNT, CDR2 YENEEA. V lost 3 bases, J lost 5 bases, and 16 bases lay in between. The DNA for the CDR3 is TGTGCCAGCAGCTTGGGCAGATCCCTCCGGGAGACCCAGTACTTC. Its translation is CASSLGRSLRETQYF.

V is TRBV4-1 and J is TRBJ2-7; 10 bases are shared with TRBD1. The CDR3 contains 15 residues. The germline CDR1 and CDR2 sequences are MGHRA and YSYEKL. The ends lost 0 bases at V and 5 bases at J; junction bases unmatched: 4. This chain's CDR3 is CASSQDQDRGDEQYF. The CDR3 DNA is TGCGCCAGCAGCCAAGATCAGGACAGGGGGGACGAGCAGTACTTC.

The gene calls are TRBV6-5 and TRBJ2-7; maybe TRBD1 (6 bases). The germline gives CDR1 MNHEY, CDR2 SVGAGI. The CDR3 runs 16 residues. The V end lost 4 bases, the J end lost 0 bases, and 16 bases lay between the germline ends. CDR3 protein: CASSFLDRIGSYEQYF. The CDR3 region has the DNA TGTGCCAGCAGTTTCCTGGACAGAATTGGCTCCTACGAGCAGTACTTC.

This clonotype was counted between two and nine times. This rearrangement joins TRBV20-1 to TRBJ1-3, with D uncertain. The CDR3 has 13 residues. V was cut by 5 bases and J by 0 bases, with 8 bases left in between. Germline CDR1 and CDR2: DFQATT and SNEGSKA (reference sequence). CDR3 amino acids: CSAPGDSGNTIYF. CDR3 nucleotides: TGCAGTGCTCCCGGTGACTCTGGAAACACCATATATTTT.

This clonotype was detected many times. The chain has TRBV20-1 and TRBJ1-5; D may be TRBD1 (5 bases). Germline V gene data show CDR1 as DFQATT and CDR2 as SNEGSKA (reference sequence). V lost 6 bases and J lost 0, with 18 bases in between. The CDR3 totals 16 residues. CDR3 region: CSATPRGVGSNQPQHF. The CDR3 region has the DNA TGCAGTGCAACACCTCGGGGGGTTGGTAGCAATCAGCCCCAGCATTTT.

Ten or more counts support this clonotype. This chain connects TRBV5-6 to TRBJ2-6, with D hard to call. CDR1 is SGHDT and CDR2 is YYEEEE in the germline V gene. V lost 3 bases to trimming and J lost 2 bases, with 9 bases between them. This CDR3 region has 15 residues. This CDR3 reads CASSSYSTGANVLTF. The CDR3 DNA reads TGTGCCAGCAGCTCCTACAGCACTGGGGCCAACGTCCTGACTTTC.

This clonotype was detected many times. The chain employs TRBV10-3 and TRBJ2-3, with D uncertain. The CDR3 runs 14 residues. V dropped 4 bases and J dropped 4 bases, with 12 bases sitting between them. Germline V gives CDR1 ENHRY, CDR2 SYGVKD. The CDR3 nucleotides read TGTGCCATCAGTGGGAACAGCAGTCCAGATACGCAGTATTTT. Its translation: CAISGNSSPDTQYF.

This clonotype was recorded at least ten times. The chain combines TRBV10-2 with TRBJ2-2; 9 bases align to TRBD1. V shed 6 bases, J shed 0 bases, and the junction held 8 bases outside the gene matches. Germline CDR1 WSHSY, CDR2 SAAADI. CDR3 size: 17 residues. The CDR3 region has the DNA TGCGCCAGCAGACACCGGGACAGGGCCGCGAACACCGGGGAGCTGTTTTTT. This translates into CASRHRDRAANTGELFF.

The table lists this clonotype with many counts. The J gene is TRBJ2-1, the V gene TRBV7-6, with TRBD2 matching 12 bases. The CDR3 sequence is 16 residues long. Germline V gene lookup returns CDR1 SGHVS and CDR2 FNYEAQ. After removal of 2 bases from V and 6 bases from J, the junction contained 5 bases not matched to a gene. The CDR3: CASSLLLAGGSNEQFF. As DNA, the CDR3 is TGTGCCAGCAGCTTACTACTAGCGGGAGGTAGCAATGAGCAGTTCTTC.

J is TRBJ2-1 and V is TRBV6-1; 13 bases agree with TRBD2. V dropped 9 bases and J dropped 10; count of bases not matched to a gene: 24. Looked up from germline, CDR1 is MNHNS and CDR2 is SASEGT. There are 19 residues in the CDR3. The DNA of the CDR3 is TGTGCCAGTGACCGGGACAGGAGTCGACTAGCGGGAGGATCGGGGGAGCAGTTCTTC. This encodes CASDRDRSRLAGGSGEQFF.

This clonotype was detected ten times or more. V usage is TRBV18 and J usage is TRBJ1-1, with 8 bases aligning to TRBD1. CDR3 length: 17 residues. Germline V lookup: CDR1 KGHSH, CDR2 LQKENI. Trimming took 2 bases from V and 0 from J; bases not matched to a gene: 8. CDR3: CASSPIRQGRVNTEAFF. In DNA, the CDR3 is TGTGCCAGCTCACCAATAAGACAGGGGAGGGTGAACACTGAAGCTTTCTTT.

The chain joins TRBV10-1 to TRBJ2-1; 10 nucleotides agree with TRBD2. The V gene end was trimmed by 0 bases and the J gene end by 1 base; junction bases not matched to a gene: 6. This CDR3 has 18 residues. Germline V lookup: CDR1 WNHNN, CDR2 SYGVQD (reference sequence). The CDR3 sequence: CASSESLEREGSYNEQFF. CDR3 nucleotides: TGCGCCAGCAGTGAGTCCTTGGAGCGGGAGGGGTCCTACAATGAGCAGTTCTTC.

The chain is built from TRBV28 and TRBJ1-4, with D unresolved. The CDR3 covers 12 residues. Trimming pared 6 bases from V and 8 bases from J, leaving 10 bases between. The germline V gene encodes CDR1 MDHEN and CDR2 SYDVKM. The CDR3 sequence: CASSLPREKLFF. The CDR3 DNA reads TGTGCCAGCAGCCTACCTAGAGAAAAACTGTTTTTT. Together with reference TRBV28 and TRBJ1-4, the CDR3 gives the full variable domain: DVKVTQSSRYLVKRTGEKVFLECVQDMDHENMFWYRQDPGLGLRLIYFSYDVKMKEKGDIPEGYSVSREKKERFSLILESASTNQTSMYLCASSLPREKLFFGSGTQLSVL.

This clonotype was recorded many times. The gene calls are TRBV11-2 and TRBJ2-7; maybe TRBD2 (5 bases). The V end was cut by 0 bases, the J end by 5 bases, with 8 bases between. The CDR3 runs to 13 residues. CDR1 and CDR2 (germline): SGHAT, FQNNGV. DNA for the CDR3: TGTGCCAGCAGCTTAGATACTAGAAACGAGCAGTACTTC. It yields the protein CASSLDTRNEQYF.

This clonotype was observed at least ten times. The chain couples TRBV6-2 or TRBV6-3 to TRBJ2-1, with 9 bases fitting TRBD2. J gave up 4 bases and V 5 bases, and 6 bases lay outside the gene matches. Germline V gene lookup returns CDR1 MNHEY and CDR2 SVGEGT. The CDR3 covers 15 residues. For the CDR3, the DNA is TGTGCCAGCAGTACCCTTAGCGGGAGTTACAATGAGCAGTTCTTC. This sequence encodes CASSTLSGSYNEQFF.

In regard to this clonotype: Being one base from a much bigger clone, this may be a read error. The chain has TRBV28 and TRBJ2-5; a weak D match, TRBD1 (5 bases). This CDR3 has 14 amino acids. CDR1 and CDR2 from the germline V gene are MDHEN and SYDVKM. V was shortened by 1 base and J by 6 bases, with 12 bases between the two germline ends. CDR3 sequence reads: CASSLFRDWKTQYF. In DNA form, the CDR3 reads TGTGCCAGCAGTTTATTCAGGGATTGGAAGACCCAGTACTTC.

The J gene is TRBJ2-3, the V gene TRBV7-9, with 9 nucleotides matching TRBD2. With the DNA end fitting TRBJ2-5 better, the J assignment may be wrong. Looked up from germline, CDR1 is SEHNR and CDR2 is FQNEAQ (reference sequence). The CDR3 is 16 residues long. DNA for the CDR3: TGTGCCAGCAGCGCCCGATCGAGCAGCGGGAGGGAGACCCAGTACTTC. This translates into CASSARSSSGRETQYF.